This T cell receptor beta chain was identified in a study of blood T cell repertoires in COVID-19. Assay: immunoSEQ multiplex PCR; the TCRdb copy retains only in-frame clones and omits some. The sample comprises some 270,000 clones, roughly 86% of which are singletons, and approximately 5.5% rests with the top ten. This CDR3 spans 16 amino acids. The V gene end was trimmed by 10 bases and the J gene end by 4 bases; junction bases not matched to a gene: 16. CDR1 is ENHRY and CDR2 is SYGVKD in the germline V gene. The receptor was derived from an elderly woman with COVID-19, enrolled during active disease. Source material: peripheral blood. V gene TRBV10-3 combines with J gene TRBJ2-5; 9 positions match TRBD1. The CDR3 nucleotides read TGTGCCACCCAGCAGAACGGACAGGGGTCAGCAGAGACCCAGTACTTC. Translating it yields CATQQNGQGSAETQYF.